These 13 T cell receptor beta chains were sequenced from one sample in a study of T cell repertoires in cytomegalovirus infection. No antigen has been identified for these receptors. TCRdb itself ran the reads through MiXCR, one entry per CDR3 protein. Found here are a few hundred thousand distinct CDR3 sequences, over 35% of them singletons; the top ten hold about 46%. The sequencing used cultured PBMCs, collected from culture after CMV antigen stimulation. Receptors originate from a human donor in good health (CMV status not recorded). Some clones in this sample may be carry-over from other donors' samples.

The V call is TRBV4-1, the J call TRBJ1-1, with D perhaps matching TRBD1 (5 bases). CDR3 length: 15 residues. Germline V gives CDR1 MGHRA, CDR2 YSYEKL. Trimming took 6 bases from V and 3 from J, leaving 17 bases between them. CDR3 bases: TGCGCCAGCAGTCATCTTACAGGATCCTACACTGAAGCTTTCTTT. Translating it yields CASSHLTGSYTEAFF.

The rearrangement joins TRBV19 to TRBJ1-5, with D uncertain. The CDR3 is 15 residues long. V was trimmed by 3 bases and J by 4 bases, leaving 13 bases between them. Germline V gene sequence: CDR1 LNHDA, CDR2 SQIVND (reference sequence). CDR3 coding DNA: TGTGCCAGTAGTATTTCCGTAGCCTTGAATCAGCCCCAGCATTTT. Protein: CASSISVALNQPQHF.

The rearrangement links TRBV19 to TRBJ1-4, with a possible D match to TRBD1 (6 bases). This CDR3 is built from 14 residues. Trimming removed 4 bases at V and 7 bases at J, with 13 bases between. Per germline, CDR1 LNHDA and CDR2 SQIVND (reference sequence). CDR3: CASSTGARSEKLFF. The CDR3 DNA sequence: TGTGCCAGTAGTACGGGGGCGCGGAGTGAAAAACTGTTTTTT. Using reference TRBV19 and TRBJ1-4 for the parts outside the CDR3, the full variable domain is DGGITQSPKYLFRKEGQNVTLSCEQNLNHDAMYWYRQDPGQGLRLIYYSQIVNDFQKGDIAEGYSVSREKKESFPLTVTSAQKNPTAFYLCASSTGARSEKLFFGSGTQLSVL.

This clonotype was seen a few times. The CDR3 DNA sequence: TGTGCCTCCCACCGGGACTCCACCGGGGAGCTGTTTTTT. Protein sequence: CASHRDSTGELFF. V and J are TRBV9 and TRBJ2-2; D is perhaps TRBD2 (6 bases). The CDR3 sequence is 13 residues long. The V gene lost 10 bases and the J gene lost 4 bases, with 14 bases spanning the gap. Looked up from germline, CDR1 is SGDLS and CDR2 is YYNGEE.

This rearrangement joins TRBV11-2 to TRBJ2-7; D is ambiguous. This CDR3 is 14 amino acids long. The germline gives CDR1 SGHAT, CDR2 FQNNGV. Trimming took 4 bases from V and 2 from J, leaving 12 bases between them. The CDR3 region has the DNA TGTGCCAGCAGCTCTCCCGTAAGGACCTACGAGCAGTACTTC. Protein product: CASSSPVRTYEQYF.

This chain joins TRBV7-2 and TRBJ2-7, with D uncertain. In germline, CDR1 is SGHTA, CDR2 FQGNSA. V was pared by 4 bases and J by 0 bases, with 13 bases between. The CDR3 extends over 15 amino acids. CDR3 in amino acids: CASSSRLSSSYEQYF. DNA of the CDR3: TGTGCCAGCAGCTCACGACTGAGCAGCTCCTACGAGCAGTACTTC.

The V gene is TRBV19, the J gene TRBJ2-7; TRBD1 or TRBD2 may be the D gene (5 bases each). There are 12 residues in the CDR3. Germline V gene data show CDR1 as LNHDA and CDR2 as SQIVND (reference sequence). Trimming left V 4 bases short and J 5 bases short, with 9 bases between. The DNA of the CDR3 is TGTGCCAGTAGTACCCCGGGGCACGAGCAGTACTTC. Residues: CASSTPGHEQYF.

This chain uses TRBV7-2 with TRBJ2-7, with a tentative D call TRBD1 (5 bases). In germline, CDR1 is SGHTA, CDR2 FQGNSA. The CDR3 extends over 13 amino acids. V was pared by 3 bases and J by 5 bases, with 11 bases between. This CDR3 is CASSFVRANEQYF. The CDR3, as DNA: TGTGCCAGCAGCTTTGTCAGGGCAAACGAGCAGTACTTC.

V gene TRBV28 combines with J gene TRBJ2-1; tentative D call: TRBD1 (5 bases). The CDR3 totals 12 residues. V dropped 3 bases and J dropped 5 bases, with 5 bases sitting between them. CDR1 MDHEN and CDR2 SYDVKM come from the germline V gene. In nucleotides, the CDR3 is TGTGCCAGCAGTTTGACAGACAATGAGCAGTTCTTC. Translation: CASSLTDNEQFF. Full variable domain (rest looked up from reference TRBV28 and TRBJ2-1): DVKVTQSSRYLVKRTGEKVFLECVQDMDHENMFWYRQDPGLGLRLIYFSYDVKMKEKGDIPEGYSVSREKKERFSLILESASTNQTSMYLCASSLTDNEQFFGPGTRLTVL.

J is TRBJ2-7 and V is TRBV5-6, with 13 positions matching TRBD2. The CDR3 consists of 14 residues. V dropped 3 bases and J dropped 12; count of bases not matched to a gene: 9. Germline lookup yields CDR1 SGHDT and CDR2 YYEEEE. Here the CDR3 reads CASSWGGLAGPAYF. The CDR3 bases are TGTGCCAGCAGCTGGGGGGGACTAGCGGGACCAGCGTACTTC.

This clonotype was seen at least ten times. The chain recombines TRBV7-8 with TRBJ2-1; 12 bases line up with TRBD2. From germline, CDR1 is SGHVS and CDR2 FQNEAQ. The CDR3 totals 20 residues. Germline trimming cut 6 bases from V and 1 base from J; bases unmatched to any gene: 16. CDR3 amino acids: CASRPRLAGALVMSYNEQFF. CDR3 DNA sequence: TGTGCCAGCAGGCCTAGACTAGCGGGGGCCCTGGTAATGTCCTACAATGAGCAGTTCTTC.

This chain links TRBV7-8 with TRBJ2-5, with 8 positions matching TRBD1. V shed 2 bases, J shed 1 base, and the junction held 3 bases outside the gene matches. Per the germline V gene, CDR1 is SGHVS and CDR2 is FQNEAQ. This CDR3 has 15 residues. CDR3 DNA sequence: TGTGCCAGCAGCTTATACACAGGGGGCCAAGAGACCCAGTACTTC. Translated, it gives CASSLYTGGQETQYF.

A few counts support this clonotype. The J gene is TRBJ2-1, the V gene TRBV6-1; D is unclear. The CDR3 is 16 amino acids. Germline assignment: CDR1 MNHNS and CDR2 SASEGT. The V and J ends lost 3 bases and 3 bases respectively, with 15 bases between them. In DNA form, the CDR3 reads TGTGCCAGCAGTGATATAGTCGAATCTAACTACAATGAGCAGTTCTTC. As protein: CASSDIVESNYNEQFF.